This is a list of T cell receptor beta chains from one sample in a study of fetal regulatory T cell absence and autoimmunity. The repertoire was sequenced with immunoSEQ multiplex PCR; TCRdb's copy has only in-frame clones and lacks some. The top ten hold 1.5% to 2% of the sample, which has 95,000 or so clones, 55% to 75% seen once. Sequencing was carried out using pancreas tissue. The receptors shown here come from a male donor with IPEX syndrome. CDR3s include the opening cysteine and the closing phenylalanine or tryptophan. A D gene is named only where the DNA matches it firmly. Some rows have no size entry. The others give once, few or many, or a class for an expanded clone.

D gene: NA; V gene: TRBV5-6; clone size: NA; J gene: TRBJ2-2; CDR3 DNA: TGTGCCAGCAGCTTGGTCGGGAACGGGGAGCTGTTTTTT; CDR3 protein: CASSLVGNGELFF
D gene: NA; V gene: TRBV7-9; clone size: NA; J gene: TRBJ2-3; CDR3 DNA: TGTGCCAGCAGCCCTAGCCCGGGTGCGACAGATACGCAGTATTTT; CDR3 protein: CASSPSPGATDTQYF
D gene: NA; V gene: TRBV29-1; clone size: NA; J gene: TRBJ2-7; CDR3 DNA: TGCAGCGCGGGGCGCCAGGTGGGGGAGCAGTACTTC; CDR3 protein: CSAGRQVGEQYF
D gene: NA; V gene: TRBV5-4; clone size: NA; J gene: TRBJ2-6; CDR3 DNA: TGTGCCAGCAGCTGGTGGAGCTCTGGGGCCAACGTCCTGACTTTC; CDR3 protein: CASSWWSSGANVLTF
D gene: TRBD2; V gene: TRBV6-6; clone size: NA; J gene: TRBJ2-7; CDR3 DNA: TGTGCCAGCAGTTACTCTAGCGGGAGGGCCTACGAGCAGTACTTC; CDR3 protein: CASSYSSGRAYEQYF
D gene: NA; V gene: TRBV27; clone size: NA; J gene: TRBJ2-7; CDR3 DNA: TGTGCCAGCCGGGACTTGACCTACGAGCAGTACTTC; CDR3 protein: CASRDLTYEQYF
D gene: TRBD1; V gene: TRBV9; clone size: NA; J gene: TRBJ2-5; CDR3 DNA: TGTGCCAGCAGCGTCGAAGGGACAGGAGAGACCCAGTACTTC; CDR3 protein: CASSVEGTGETQYF
D gene: NA; V gene: TRBV30; clone size: NA; J gene: TRBJ1-4; CDR3 DNA: TGTGCCTGGAGTGTAACAGGGTTTGAAAAACTGTTTTTT; CDR3 protein: CAWSVTGFEKLFF
D gene: TRBD2; V gene: TRBV5-1; clone size: NA; J gene: TRBJ2-3; CDR3 DNA: TGCGCCAGCAGCTTGGGACTAGCGGGAGGAGATACGCAGTATTTT; CDR3 protein: CASSLGLAGGDTQYF
D gene: TRBD2; V gene: TRBV6-5; clone size: NA; J gene: TRBJ2-3; CDR3 DNA: TGTGCCAGCAGTCGGGACTACACAGATACGCAGTATTTT; CDR3 protein: CASSRDYTDTQYF
D gene: TRBD1; V gene: TRBV19; clone size: NA; J gene: TRBJ1-5; CDR3 DNA: TGTGCCAGTAGTATCGACAGGGGATATCAGCCCCAGCATTTT; CDR3 protein: CASSIDRGYQPQHF
D gene: NA; V gene: TRBV6-5; clone size: once; J gene: TRBJ2-2; CDR3 DNA: TGTGCCAGCAGTTACTCGTCGGGGACCGGGGAGCTGTTTTTT; CDR3 protein: CASSYSSGTGELFF
D gene: TRBD2; V gene: TRBV5-3; clone size: NA; J gene: TRBJ2-1; CDR3 DNA: TGTGCCAGAAGCTGTACTAGCGGGAGATTCGATGAGCAGTTCTTC; CDR3 protein: CARSCTSGRFDEQFF
D gene: TRBD1; V gene: TRBV5-5; clone size: NA; J gene: TRBJ2-3; CDR3 DNA: TGTGCCAGCAGCGCCACAGGGGGTTTTACAGATACGCAGTATTTT; CDR3 protein: CASSATGGFTDTQYF
D gene: NA; V gene: TRBV19; clone size: NA; J gene: TRBJ2-7; CDR3 DNA: TGTGCCAGTAGTTCACGGGACAACCCTTACGAGCAGTACTTC; CDR3 protein: CASSSRDNPYEQYF
D gene: NA; V gene: TRBV7-9; clone size: NA; J gene: TRBJ2-1; CDR3 DNA: TGTGCCAGCAGCTTAGGAAAGGGACACCACAATGAGCAGTTCTTC; CDR3 protein: CASSLGKGHHNEQFF
D gene: TRBD1; V gene: TRBV2; clone size: few; J gene: TRBJ2-5; CDR3 DNA: TGTGCCAGCAGTGAAGGGACAGGTCAAGAGACCCAGTACTTC; CDR3 protein: CASSEGTGQETQYF
D gene: TRBD2; V gene: TRBV7-2; clone size: NA; J gene: TRBJ2-2; CDR3 DNA: TGTGCCAGCAGCGAACGGACTAGTGCTAACACCGGGGAGCTGTTTTTT; CDR3 protein: CASSERTSANTGELFF
D gene: NA; V gene: TRBV7-9; clone size: NA; J gene: TRBJ1-1; CDR3 DNA: TGTGCCAGCAGCCCCTTTACAGGTACTGAAGCTTTCTTT; CDR3 protein: CASSPFTGTEAFF
D gene: TRBD2; V gene: TRBV2; clone size: NA; J gene: TRBJ2-1; CDR3 DNA: TGTGCCATCGGAGAGGGAGGGACCTTCTACAATGAGCAGTTCTTC; CDR3 protein: CAIGEGGTFYNEQFF
D gene: NA; V gene: TRBV4-1; clone size: few; J gene: TRBJ1-5; CDR3 DNA: TGCGCCAGCAGCCAAGAACCGGATAGCAATCAGCCCCAGCATTTT; CDR3 protein: CASSQEPDSNQPQHF
D gene: NA; V gene: TRBV6-1; clone size: once; J gene: TRBJ1-1; CDR3 DNA: TGTGCCCTCAACGGGGATACTGGGATCACTGAAGCTTTCTTT; CDR3 protein: CALNGDTGITEAFF